A selection of T cell receptor beta chains follows, all from one sample in a study of cytomegalovirus exposure and HLA in healthy donors. Repertoires were generated with immunoSEQ multiplex PCR, while TCRdb's copy carries only in-frame clones and drops some. The sample has over 45,000 clones, and its top ten clones hold about 2%. The material sequenced was PBMCs. All receptors come from a woman aged 40 to 50 in good health and CMV-seronegative. Both conserved end residues are part of each CDR3. D genes are given only for firm matches.

D | J | V | CDR3 | DNA
. | TRBJ2-5 | TRBV5-6 | CASSFAERETQYF | TGTGCCAGCAGCTTTGCCGAGAGAGAGACCCAGTACTTC
TRBD1 | TRBJ2-3 | TRBV27 | CASSQMGQGYTDTQYF | TGTGCCAGCTCCCAGATGGGACAGGGCTACACAGATACGCAGTATTTT
. | TRBJ2-3 | TRBV27 | CASSPGLQLTDTQYF | TGTGCCAGCAGTCCAGGACTACAGCTCACAGATACGCAGTATTTT
TRBD1 | TRBJ2-2 | TRBV6-1 | CASGQGYGELFF | TGTGCCAGCGGACAGGGGTACGGGGAGCTGTTTTTT
TRBD1 | TRBJ1-5 | TRBV19 | CASSGPDRDSNQPQHF | TGTGCCAGTAGTGGCCCGGACAGGGACAGCAATCAGCCCCAGCATTTT
. | TRBJ1-2 | TRBV5-4 | CASSQNDYGYTF | TGTGCCAGCAGCCAGAACGACTATGGCTACACCTTC
. | TRBJ2-1 | TRBV11-3 | CASSLDQGSPQFF | TGTGCCAGCAGCTTAGATCAGGGGAGCCCCCAGTTCTTC
. | TRBJ2-7 | TRBV9 | CASSPRKGVAYEQYF | TGTGCCAGCAGCCCCCGAAAGGGAGTCGCCTACGAGCAGTACTTC
. | TRBJ1-4 | TRBV15 | CATSSKIPGAGKLFF | TGTGCCACCAGCAGTAAAATACCGGGAGCCGGAAAACTGTTTTTT
. | TRBJ2-7 | TRBV19 | CASSIQGYEQYF | TGTGCCAGTAGTATCCAGGGCTACGAGCAGTACTTC
. | TRBJ2-5 | TRBV18 | CASSGSQSRGGTQYF | TGTGCCAGCTCGGGGAGCCAGAGCCGGGGAGGGACCCAGTACTTC
. | TRBJ1-2 | TRBV29-1 | CSVQENYGYTF | TGCAGCGTACAGGAAAACTATGGCTACACCTTC
TRBD2 | TRBJ2-1 | TRBV5-1 | CASSLIAGEGNEQFF | TGCGCCAGCAGCTTAATAGCGGGGGAAGGGAATGAGCAGTTCTTC
TRBD1 | TRBJ1-1 | TRBV5-1 | CASSSRRGADEAFF | TGCGCCAGCAGCTCCCGCAGGGGGGCGGATGAAGCTTTCTTT
. | TRBJ1-4 | TRBV25-1 | CASSGVEKLFF | TGTGCCAGCAGTGGAGTGGAAAAACTGTTTTTT
. | TRBJ1-1 | TRBV6-5 | CATRVDRGYTEAFF | TGTGCCACCAGGGTTGATCGGGGGTACACTGAAGCTTTCTTT
. | TRBJ1-2 | TRBV11-2 | CASSGGWGSGVYGYTF | TGTGCCAGCAGCGGAGGTTGGGGATCAGGGGTCTATGGCTACACCTTC
. | TRBJ1-1 | TRBV20-1 | CSATENTEAFF | TGCAGTGCGACAGAGAACACTGAAGCTTTCTTT
. | TRBJ2-3 | TRBV5-8 | CASSLVGEADTQYF | TGTGCCAGCAGCTTGGTAGGGGAAGCAGATACGCAGTATTTT
. | TRBJ1-2 | TRBV29-1 | CSVDATGTNYGYTF | TGCAGCGTTGATGCCACAGGGACTAACTATGGCTACACCTTC
. | TRBJ1-2 | TRBV9 | CASRSQGYGYTF | TGTGCCAGCAGAAGTCAGGGGTATGGCTACACCTTC
. | TRBJ1-1 | TRBV4-2 | CATQIHRAREAEAFF | TGTGCCACCCAGATTCATAGGGCTCGGGAGGCTGAAGCTTTCTTT
TRBD1 | TRBJ1-1 | TRBV5-1 | CASSPQGAMNTEAFF | TGCGCCAGCAGCCCACAGGGGGCGATGAACACTGAAGCTTTCTTT
TRBD2 | TRBJ2-2 | TRBV5-1 | CASSRSSGRGNTGELFF | TGCGCCAGCAGTCGGAGTAGCGGGAGGGGGAACACCGGGGAGCTGTTTTTT
TRBD2 | TRBJ2-1 | TRBV19 | CASSPLGGSGSVYEQFF | TGTGCCAGTAGTCCCCTCGGGGGTAGCGGGAGTGTTTATGAGCAGTTCTTC
TRBD1 | TRBJ1-2 | TRBV10-3 | CATAPGQGAPGGYGYTF | TGTGCCACCGCACCGGGACAGGGGGCGCCCGGCGGCTATGGCTACACCTTC
. | TRBJ1-5 | TRBV19 | CASNPPGGNSNQPQHF | TGTGCCAGTAACCCACCGGGGGGAAATAGCAATCAGCCCCAGCATTTT
TRBD1 | TRBJ1-5 | TRBV5-1 | CASSAETGGEQPQHF | TGCGCCAGCAGCGCGGAAACAGGGGGGGAACAGCCCCAGCATTTT
TRBD1 | TRBJ2-3 | TRBV4-1 | CASSRSGQGTDKQYF | TGCGCCAGCAGCCGATCGGGACAGGGCACAGATAAGCAGTATTTT
. | TRBJ1-4 | TRBV9 | CASSVGGGSEKLFF | TGTGCCAGCAGCGTAGGAGGAGGAAGCGAAAAACTGTTTTTT
. | TRBJ2-6 | TRBV7-9 | CASSSEGAGANVLTF | TGTGCCAGCAGCTCAGAAGGGGCTGGGGCCAACGTCCTGACTTTC
. | TRBJ1-1 | TRBV29-1 | CSGEITGYTEAFF | TGCAGCGGTGAAATAACAGGGTATACTGAAGCTTTCTTT
. | TRBJ2-2 | TRBV6-5 | CASSQGWNTGELFF | TGTGCCAGCAGTCAGGGGTGGAACACCGGGGAGCTGTTTTTT
. | TRBJ2-7 | TRBV15 | CATSRPSSYEQYF | TGTGCCACCAGCAGACCCTCCTCCTACGAGCAGTACTTC
. | TRBJ1-1 | TRBV7-3 | CATGSSPNTEAFF | TGTGCCACGGGGAGCAGCCCTAACACTGAAGCTTTCTTT
. | TRBJ1-1 | TRBV19 | CASSNRPVNTEAFF | TGTGCCAGTAGCAATCGCCCGGTGAACACTGAAGCTTTCTTT
. | TRBJ2-1 | TRBV19 | CASSLYNEQFF | TGTGCCAGTAGTTTATACAATGAGCAGTTCTTC
TRBD1 | TRBJ1-6 | TRBV4-1 | CASSPGQDSPLHF | TGCGCCAGCAGCCCCGGACAGGACTCACCCCTCCACTTT